This is a list of T cell receptor beta chains from one sample in a study of regulatory T cells in long-lasting Graves disease. TCRdb processed the multiplex PCR reads anew with MiXCR; each CDR3 protein has one entry. The table lists under 250,000 distinct CDR3 sequences, roughly 19% of them singletons. These data were also filed under a second study, of T cells in Graves' hyperthyroidism and ophthalmopathy.

Sequenced material: peripheral blood mononuclear cells (PBMCs), taken at new diagnosis, from a patient treated with antithyroid drugs. These receptors were collected from a woman between 25 and 40 years old with Graves disease. The CDR3 runs from the conserved cysteine through the conserved F or W. Fields, in order: D gene, V gene, J gene, clone size, CDR3 protein, CDR3 DNA. The D gene is left open where the match is weak. The size of a clone is reported for some rows only, either as once, few or many, or as a class for expanded clones.

d_call: TRBD1; v_call: TRBV27; j_call: TRBJ1-1; clone_size: many; cdr3_aa: CASSSPGQGAREAFF; cdr3_nt: TGTGCCAGCAGTTCCCCTGGCCAGGGGGCGCGTGAAGCTTTCTTT
d_call: -; v_call: TRBV3-1; j_call: TRBJ2-2; clone_size: few; cdr3_aa: CASQRQFTGELLF; cdr3_nt: TGTGCCAGCCAAAGACAGTTCACCGGGGAGCTGCTTTTT
d_call: TRBD1; v_call: TRBV27; j_call: TRBJ2-2; clone_size: many; cdr3_aa: CASSSPHRGEELFF; cdr3_nt: TGTGCCAGCAGTTCCCCTCACAGGGGGGAGGAGCTGTTTTTT
d_call: TRBD1; v_call: TRBV28; j_call: TRBJ1-1; clone_size: many; cdr3_aa: CASSQMTGDLNTEAFF; cdr3_nt: TGTGCCAGCAGCCAGATGACAGGGGACCTGAACACTGAAGCTTTCTTT
d_call: -; v_call: TRBV5-1; j_call: TRBJ1-6; clone_size: many; cdr3_aa: CASSPRTGTANSPLHF; cdr3_nt: TGCGCCAGCAGTCCGAGGACCGGGACGGCCAATTCACCCCTCCACTTT
d_call: -; v_call: TRBV7-9; j_call: TRBJ2-5; clone_size: many; cdr3_aa: CASSLIPPGVETQYF; cdr3_nt: TGTGCCAGCAGCTTAATCCCGCCGGGGGTAGAGACCCAGTACTTC
d_call: -; v_call: TRBV10-1; j_call: TRBJ2-7; clone_size: many; cdr3_aa: CASSESTSHEQYF; cdr3_nt: TGCGCCAGCAGTGAGTCGACAAGCCACGAGCAGTACTTC
d_call: -; v_call: TRBV6-5; j_call: TRBJ1-3; clone_size: many; cdr3_aa: CASSYSGHKRGAGNTIYF; cdr3_nt: TGTGCCAGCAGTTACTCTGGACATAAAAGGGGAGCGGGAAACACCATATATTTT
d_call: -; v_call: TRBV6-5; j_call: TRBJ1-1; clone_size: many; cdr3_aa: CASSFSGIRQPEAFF; cdr3_nt: TGTGCCAGCAGTTTTTCCGGGATAAGGCAGCCTGAAGCTTTCTTT
d_call: TRBD1; v_call: TRBV6-1; j_call: TRBJ1-1; clone_size: many; cdr3_aa: CASSARDRGLVWAFF; cdr3_nt: TGTGCCAGCAGTGCCCGGGACAGGGGTCTCGTGTGGGCTTTCTTT
d_call: -; v_call: TRBV2; j_call: TRBJ1-2; clone_size: many; cdr3_aa: CASSRGGGYGYTF; cdr3_nt: TGTGCCAGCAGCCGCGGGGGTGGCTATGGCTACACCTTC
d_call: -; v_call: TRBV2; j_call: TRBJ1-6; clone_size: -; cdr3_aa: CAISMTLLGVSSPLHF; cdr3_nt: TGTGCCATCTCGATGACCCTTTTAGGCGTCTCGTCACCCCTCCACTTT
d_call: -; v_call: TRBV7-2; j_call: TRBJ1-1; clone_size: many; cdr3_aa: CASSLEGTTEAFF; cdr3_nt: TGTGCCAGCAGCTTAGAAGGGACCACTGAAGCTTTCTTT
d_call: -; v_call: TRBV15; j_call: TRBJ2-1; clone_size: many; cdr3_aa: CATSRDLGGRYNEQFF; cdr3_nt: TGTGCCACCAGCAGAGATTTAGGGGGTCGATACAATGAGCAGTTCTTC
d_call: -; v_call: TRBV12-3/TRBV12-4; j_call: TRBJ2-1; clone_size: once; cdr3_aa: CASSRKGTYNEQFF; cdr3_nt: TGTGCCAGCAGCCGGAAAGGCACCTACAATGAGCAGTTCTTC
d_call: -; v_call: TRBV29-1; j_call: TRBJ2-5; clone_size: -; cdr3_aa: CSVRSGEETQYF; cdr3_nt: TGCAGCGTCCGCTCGGGGGAAGAGACCCAGTACTTC
d_call: -; v_call: TRBV5-6; j_call: TRBJ2-5; clone_size: many; cdr3_aa: CASSSAGTPAKETQYF; cdr3_nt: TGTGCCAGCAGCTCCGCCGGGACCCCAGCTAAAGAGACCCAGTACTTC
d_call: -; v_call: TRBV10-3; j_call: TRBJ1-6; clone_size: many; cdr3_aa: CAISGGGDNSPLHF; cdr3_nt: TGTGCCATCAGTGGAGGGGGAGATAATTCACCCCTCCACTTT
d_call: TRBD1; v_call: TRBV28; j_call: TRBJ2-7; clone_size: many; cdr3_aa: CASSLSRTGGPYEQYF; cdr3_nt: TGTGCCAGCAGTTTGTCCAGGACAGGGGGTCCATACGAGCAGTACTTC
d_call: -; v_call: TRBV25-1; j_call: TRBJ1-1; clone_size: many; cdr3_aa: CASSVLSGRNTEAFF; cdr3_nt: TGTGCCAGCAGTGTCTTGTCAGGGAGGAACACTGAAGCTTTCTTT
d_call: TRBD1; v_call: TRBV20-1; j_call: TRBJ2-7; clone_size: many; cdr3_aa: CSAEGQWVSYEQYF; cdr3_nt: TGCAGTGCTGAGGGACAGTGGGTTTCCTACGAGCAGTACTTC
d_call: -; v_call: TRBV9; j_call: TRBJ2-6; clone_size: few; cdr3_aa: CASSDPGRANVLTF; cdr3_nt: TGTGCCAGCAGCGACCCTGGAAGGGCCAACGTCCTGACTTTC
d_call: -; v_call: TRBV6-1; j_call: TRBJ2-2; clone_size: many; cdr3_aa: CASSGGRATGELFF; cdr3_nt: TGTGCCAGCAGTGGGGGCAGGGCGACCGGGGAGCTGTTTTTT
d_call: TRBD1; v_call: TRBV29-1; j_call: TRBJ1-3; clone_size: many; cdr3_aa: CSVLDRASGNTIYF; cdr3_nt: TGCAGCGTCTTGGACAGGGCCTCTGGAAACACCATATATTTT
d_call: TRBD1; v_call: TRBV12-3/TRBV12-4; j_call: TRBJ1-1; clone_size: many; cdr3_aa: CASSIRGADTEAFF; cdr3_nt: TGTGCCAGCAGTATCAGGGGGGCGGACACTGAAGCTTTCTTT
d_call: -; v_call: TRBV27; j_call: TRBJ2-5; clone_size: -; cdr3_aa: CASSLGAEQETQYF; cdr3_nt: TGTGCCAGCAGTTTAGGGGCGGAACAAGAGACCCAGTACTTC
d_call: -; v_call: TRBV5-1; j_call: TRBJ2-1; clone_size: many; cdr3_aa: CASSLERSSNEQFF; cdr3_nt: TGCGCCAGCAGCTTGGAAAGGTCTTCCAATGAGCAGTTCTTC
d_call: TRBD1; v_call: TRBV27; j_call: TRBJ2-3; clone_size: many; cdr3_aa: CARPLRGTGYTDTQYF; cdr3_nt: TGTGCCCGACCACTTAGGGGGACAGGGTACACAGATACGCAGTATTTT
d_call: TRBD2; v_call: TRBV28; j_call: TRBJ2-3; clone_size: few; cdr3_aa: CASSLLASGMGMGPDTQYF; cdr3_nt: TGTGCCAGCAGTTTACTAGCTAGCGGGATGGGCATGGGCCCAGATACGCAGTATTTT
d_call: -; v_call: TRBV4-1; j_call: TRBJ1-4; clone_size: few; cdr3_aa: CASSQDFFGRGNEKLFF; cdr3_nt: TGCGCCAGCAGCCAAGATTTTTTTGGCAGGGGAAATGAAAAACTGTTTTTT
d_call: -; v_call: TRBV28; j_call: TRBJ1-5; clone_size: -; cdr3_aa: CASTRGMGPQHF; cdr3_nt: TGTGCCAGCACCCGGGGAATGGGACCCCAGCATTTT
d_call: TRBD2; v_call: TRBV2; j_call: TRBJ2-5; clone_size: -; cdr3_aa: CASRRTSGYQETQYF; cdr3_nt: TGTGCCAGCAGGAGGACTAGCGGGTACCAAGAGACCCAGTACTTC
d_call: TRBD1; v_call: TRBV19; j_call: TRBJ2-5; clone_size: many; cdr3_aa: CASSIRSRGLADPQETQYF; cdr3_nt: TGTGCCAGTAGTATTAGGAGTAGGGGGCTGGCAGACCCCCAAGAGACCCAGTACTTC
d_call: -; v_call: TRBV7-9; j_call: TRBJ1-4; clone_size: many; cdr3_aa: CASSLVREIDEKLFF; cdr3_nt: TGTGCCAGCAGCTTAGTCCGGGAGATCGACGAAAAACTGTTTTTT
d_call: -; v_call: TRBV20-1; j_call: TRBJ2-2; clone_size: many; cdr3_aa: CSARRLGAGELFF; cdr3_nt: TGCAGTGCTAGACGACTAGGGGCCGGGGAGCTGTTTTTT
d_call: -; v_call: TRBV20-1; j_call: TRBJ2-3; clone_size: few; cdr3_aa: CSAHEGGSGLGRQYF; cdr3_nt: TGCAGTGCGCACGAAGGGGGTAGCGGGCTCGGGAGGCAGTATTTT
d_call: -; v_call: TRBV3-1; j_call: TRBJ1-1; clone_size: few; cdr3_aa: CASSRLDTEAFF; cdr3_nt: TGTGCCAGCAGCCGTTTAGACACTGAAGCTTTCTTT
d_call: -; v_call: TRBV19; j_call: TRBJ2-5; clone_size: many; cdr3_aa: CATRLTWGEETQYF; cdr3_nt: TGTGCCACCAGACTTACTTGGGGGGAAGAGACCCAGTACTTC
d_call: TRBD1; v_call: TRBV4-1; j_call: TRBJ1-1; clone_size: many; cdr3_aa: CASSRPTGLNTEAFF; cdr3_nt: TGCGCCAGCAGCCGCCCGACAGGGTTGAACACTGAAGCTTTCTTT
d_call: -; v_call: TRBV9; j_call: TRBJ1-3; clone_size: many; cdr3_aa: CASSVSASGNTIYF; cdr3_nt: TGTGCCAGCAGCGTATCTGCTTCTGGAAACACCATATATTTT